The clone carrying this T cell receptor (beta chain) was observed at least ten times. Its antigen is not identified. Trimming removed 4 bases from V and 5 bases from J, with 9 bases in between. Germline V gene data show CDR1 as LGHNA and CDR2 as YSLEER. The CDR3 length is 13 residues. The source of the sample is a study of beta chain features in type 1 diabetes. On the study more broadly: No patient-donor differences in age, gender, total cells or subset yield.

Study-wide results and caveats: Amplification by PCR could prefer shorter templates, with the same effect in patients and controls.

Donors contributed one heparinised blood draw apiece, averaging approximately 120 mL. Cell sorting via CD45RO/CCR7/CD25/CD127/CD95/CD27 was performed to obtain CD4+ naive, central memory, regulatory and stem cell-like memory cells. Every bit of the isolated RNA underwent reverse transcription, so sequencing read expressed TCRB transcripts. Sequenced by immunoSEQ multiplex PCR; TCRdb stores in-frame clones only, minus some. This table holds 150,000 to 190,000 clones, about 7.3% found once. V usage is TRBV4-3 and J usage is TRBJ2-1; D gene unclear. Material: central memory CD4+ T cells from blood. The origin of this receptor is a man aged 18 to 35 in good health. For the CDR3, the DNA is TGCGCCAGCAGCCTTCTACGGGACAATGAGCAGTTCTTC. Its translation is CASSLLRDNEQFF.